What follows are 16 T cell receptor beta chains derived from one specimen sequenced in a study of blood T cell repertoires in COVID-19. The assay was immunoSEQ multiplex PCR, and TCRdb's table has in-frame clones only and misses some. The repertoire has some 25,000 clones, about 81% of them found once; the top ten carry 7.5% to 10%. Sequenced: peripheral blood. The receptor set was obtained from a human donor in a cohort sampled during active COVID-19.

The J gene is TRBJ2-6, the V gene TRBV7-8; the match to TRBD2 covers 7 bases. Germline-derived CDR1 and CDR2 are SGHVS and FQNEAQ. The CDR3 runs to 16 residues. V dropped 0 bases and J dropped 2; count of bases not matched to a gene: 1. The CDR3 is CASSLAGGAGANVLTF. In DNA form, the CDR3 reads TGTGCCAGCAGCTTAGCGGGAGGGGCTGGGGCCAACGTCCTGACTTTC.

The J gene is TRBJ2-7, the V gene TRBV5-1, with TRBD2 identical over 16 bases. This CDR3 is 16 amino acids long. Germline CDR1 SGHRS, CDR2 YFSETQ. Trimming took 3 bases from V and 2 from J; bases not matched to a gene: 2. CDR3 sequence (DNA): TGCGCCAGCAGCTCGGGACTAGCGGGGGGGCCCTACGAGCAGTACTTC. Protein: CASSSGLAGGPYEQYF.

The V gene is TRBV12-3 or TRBV12-4, the J gene TRBJ2-5, with a possible D match to TRBD1 (5 bases). The V gene lost 3 bases and the J gene lost 5 bases, with 10 bases spanning the gap. The CDR3 runs 13 residues. CDR3 residues: CASSLGRKETQYF. The CDR3 DNA sequence: TGTGCCAGCAGTTTGGGGCGTAAGGAGACCCAGTACTTC.

This chain's CDR3 is CASTPAVTQGQPQHF. Written as DNA, the CDR3 is TGTGCCAGCACCCCCGCGGTAACTCAGGGTCAGCCCCAGCATTTT. The rearrangement joins TRBV6-2 or TRBV6-3 to TRBJ1-5, with a weak D call TRBD1 (5 bases). Germline loops: CDR1 MNHEY, CDR2 SVGEGT. This CDR3 is 15 amino acids long. The V end lost 7 bases, the J end lost 6 bases, and 19 bases lay between the germline ends.

This clone occurred once. This chain connects TRBV6-5 to TRBJ2-7; 9 nucleotides agree with TRBD2. The CDR3 runs to 15 residues. In germline, CDR1 is MNHEY, CDR2 SVGAGI. V shed 0 bases and J 5 bases; nucleotides not matched to a gene: 5. The CDR3 coding sequence is TGTGCCAGCAGTTACTCGGCAGCTAGCGGGGACGAGCAGTACTTC. Protein: CASSYSAASGDEQYF.

J is TRBJ1-2 and V is TRBV19; TRBD1 matches at 8 bases. Germline V gene data show CDR1 as LNHDA and CDR2 as SQIVND (reference sequence). V lost 3 bases to trimming and J lost 6 bases; unmatched junction nucleotides: 3. The length of the CDR3 is 13 residues. CDR3 in amino acids: CASSMDRVDGYTF. CDR3 DNA sequence: TGTGCCAGTAGTATGGACAGGGTAGATGGCTACACCTTC.

This chain joins TRBV27 and TRBJ2-4; 9 bases line up with TRBD1. From germline, CDR1 is MNHEY and CDR2 SMNVEV (reference sequence). The CDR3 spans 15 residues. The V segment lost 5 bases and the J segment 4 bases; nucleotides outside the gene matches: 6. The CDR3 DNA sequence: TGTGCCAGCAGTCCAGGGGGACAGGGTAAAAACATTCAGTACTTC. Translated, it gives CASSPGGQGKNIQYF.

The chain joins TRBV9 to TRBJ2-2; D remains ambiguous. The CDR3 consists of 14 residues. Trimming stripped 3 bases from V and 6 bases from J, with 12 bases between. Germline lookup yields CDR1 SGDLS and CDR2 YYNGEE. CDR3 sequence (DNA): TGTGCCAGCAGCGCTCGGGTTGATCCCGGGGAGCTGTTTTTT. Protein: CASSARVDPGELFF.

The chain uses TRBV15 and TRBJ2-7; TRBD1 matches 10 bases. This CDR3 contains 15 residues. Germline V gene sequence: CDR1 LNHNV, CDR2 YYDKDF (reference sequence). V lost 3 bases to trimming and J lost 2 bases; unmatched junction nucleotides: 4. CDR3 sequence reads: CATSSTGTGAYEQYF. CDR3 in DNA: TGTGCCACCAGCAGCACCGGGACAGGGGCCTACGAGCAGTACTTC.

This rearrangement joins TRBV9 to TRBJ1-2, with D possibly TRBD1 on 6 matching bases. The CDR3 sequence is 16 residues long. Germline V lookup: CDR1 SGDLS, CDR2 YYNGEE. The V end lost 0 bases, the J end lost 3 bases, and 15 bases lay between the germline ends. The CDR3 DNA is TGTGCCAGCAGCGTAGGATCCGGGGGGCTGGACTATGGCTACACCTTC. This sequence encodes CASSVGSGGLDYGYTF.

The V and J genes are TRBV4-1 and TRBJ1-1; 10 positions agree with TRBD1. CDR3 length equals 13 residues. The V and J ends lost 8 bases and 3 bases, in that order; junction bases with no gene match: 3. Germline CDR1 reads MGHRA; CDR2 reads YSYEKL. The CDR3 DNA reads as TGCGCCAGCTATGGACAGGGGGACACTGAAGCTTTCTTT. Protein product: CASYGQGDTEAFF.

The J gene is TRBJ1-2, the V gene TRBV6-5; 8 bases fit TRBD1. Germline CDR1 is MNHEY and CDR2 is SVGAGI. The V gene end was trimmed by 6 bases and the J gene end by 8 bases; junction bases not matched to a gene: 8. The CDR3 has 13 amino acids. The CDR3 bases are TGTGCCAGCAGGGTGACAGGGGTACAAGGCTACACCTTC. Amino acids: CASRVTGVQGYTF.

Only a few counts were recorded for this clone. The J gene is TRBJ1-2, the V gene TRBV6-1, with a weak D call TRBD1 (6 bases). The ends were cut back, 2 bases at V and 5 bases at J, with 15 bases in the middle. Looked up from germline, CDR1 is MNHNS and CDR2 is SASEGT. The CDR3 has 15 residues. The CDR3 here is CASSEYGGPGYGYTF. CDR3 bases: TGTGCCAGCAGTGAATATGGGGGCCCAGGGTATGGCTACACCTTC.

The chain employs TRBV10-3 and TRBJ1-5; no definite D call. Germline V gene lookup returns CDR1 ENHRY and CDR2 SYGVKD. V lost 0 bases, J lost 5 bases, and 5 bases lay in between. CDR3 length: 13 residues. CDR3 loop: CAISESIDQPQHF. The CDR3 DNA reads as TGTGCCATCAGTGAGTCTATAGATCAGCCCCAGCATTTT.

V gene TRBV5-1 combines with J gene TRBJ2-2, with TRBD2 matching 9 bases. The CDR3 has 16 amino acids. Trimming cost V 0 bases and J 6 bases; bases outside gene matches: 6. CDR1 and CDR2 from the germline V gene are SGHRS and YFSETQ. CDR3 region: CASSLGGTSYPGELFF. The CDR3 coding sequence is TGCGCCAGCAGCTTGGGAGGGACTAGCTATCCCGGGGAGCTGTTTTTT.

This chain links TRBV10-3 with TRBJ2-1; 7 bases agree with TRBD1. Germline V CDR1 and CDR2: ENHRY, SYGVKD. CDR3 size: 14 residues. J lost 4 bases, V lost 6 bases, and 6 bases had no gene match. Written as DNA, the CDR3 is TGTGCCATCAGAAACCGGGACAGTTACAATGAGCAGTTCTTC. It translates to CAIRNRDSYNEQFF.